The 29 T cell receptor beta chains below all came from one sample that was sequenced in a study of glioma-infiltrating T cells after dendritic cell vaccination. Time point of the sample: after dendritic cell vaccination, including at tumor progression/relapse. The data were produced by immunoSEQ multiplex PCR, yet TCRdb's version contains in-frame clones alone and is incomplete. The sample holds tens of thousands of clones, 75% to 90% seen once. The sample here was blood, taken after dendritic cell vaccination. Receptors originate from a human donor with glioblastoma.

The chain combines TRBV13 with TRBJ2-7; D remains ambiguous. In germline, CDR1 is PRHDT, CDR2 FYEKMQ (reference sequence). The CDR3 extends over 15 amino acids. V was cut by 3 bases and J by 7 bases, with 19 bases left in between. The CDR3 loop reads CASSLRNAPPWEQYF. The CDR3 bases are TGTGCCAGCAGCTTGAGGAATGCCCCCCCGTGGGAGCAGTACTTC.

The rearrangement joins TRBV7-2 to TRBJ2-7, with TRBD2 matching over 15 bases. V gave up 4 bases and J gave up 7 bases; unmatched junction bases: 11. The CDR3 spans 17 residues. Germline V gene data show CDR1 as SGHTA and CDR2 as FQGNSA. CDR3 in DNA: TGTGCCAGCAGCTCCGGGACTAGCGGGGGGACCCGCGGGGAGCAGTACTTC. Its translation is CASSSGTSGGTRGEQYF.

The chain is built from TRBV9 and TRBJ2-2; 11 bases align to TRBD2. Germline V lookup: CDR1 SGDLS, CDR2 YYNGEE. The CDR3 loop spans 17 amino acids. V was clipped by 3 bases and J by 8 bases; unmatched bases: 12. CDR3 sequence (DNA): TGTGCCAGCAGCGACCCGGGACTAGCGGACGGTGCGGGGGAGCTGTTTTTT. It translates to CASSDPGLADGAGELFF. Full variable domain (outside the CDR3, taken from reference TRBV9 and TRBJ2-2): DSGVTQTPKHLITATGQRVTLRCSPRSGDLSVYWYQQSLDQGLQFLIQYYNGEERAKGNILERFSAQQFPDLHSELNLSSLELGDSALYFCASSDPGLADGAGELFFGEGSRLTVL.

V is TRBV15 and J is TRBJ2-1, with 7 bases that match TRBD1. The CDR3 has 18 residues. The ends lost 2 bases at V and 3 bases at J; junction bases unmatched: 13. Germline-derived CDR1 and CDR2 are LNHNV and YYDKDF (reference sequence). CDR3 residues: CATSRPNRGWADYNEQFF. Here the CDR3 DNA reads TGTGCCACCAGCAGACCAAACAGGGGATGGGCGGACTACAATGAGCAGTTCTTC.

J is TRBJ1-1 and V is TRBV14; 7 bases agree with TRBD1. This CDR3 comprises 14 residues. CDR1 and CDR2 from the germline V gene are SGHDN and FVKESK. Germline trimming cut 5 bases from V and 1 base from J; bases unmatched to any gene: 4. The CDR3 DNA sequence: TGTGCCAGCAGCAGACAGGGCACGAACACTGAAGCTTTCTTT. Translating it yields CASSRQGTNTEAFF. Looking up the rest from reference TRBV14 and TRBJ1-1 gives the full variable domain: EAGVTQFPSHSVIEKGQTVTLRCDPISGHDNLYWYRRVMGKEIKFLLHFVKESKQDESGMPNNRFLAERTGGTYSTLKVQPAELEDSGVYFCASSRQGTNTEAFFGQGTRLTVV.

The J gene is TRBJ1-5, the V gene TRBV7-9; D might be TRBD1 (6 bases). Per the germline V gene, CDR1 is SEHNR and CDR2 is FQNEAQ (reference sequence). Trimming removed 1 base from V and 7 bases from J, with 11 bases in between. CDR3 length equals 14 residues. CDR3 nucleotide sequence: TGTGCCAGCAGCTTAGGTTCAGGGGAACAGCCCCAGCATTTT. Residues: CASSLGSGEQPQHF.

The chain joins TRBV18 to TRBJ2-3; 11 nucleotides line up with TRBD2. Per the germline V gene, CDR1 is KGHSH and CDR2 is LQKENI. This CDR3 is 15 amino acids long. With 6 bases clipped from V and 3 bases from J, the junction kept 5 bases outside the gene matches. The CDR3 region has the DNA TGTGCCAGCTCGACTAGCGGGGACCTTACAGATACGCAGTATTTT. Amino acid sequence: CASSTSGDLTDTQYF.

This clone came up once. The V and J genes are TRBV7-6 and TRBJ1-2; 7 bases map to TRBD1. Germline CDR1 SGHVS, CDR2 FNYEAQ. CDR3 length: 17 amino acids. Losses at the gene ends were 5 bases for V and 4 bases for J; bases not matched to a gene: 16. The CDR3 here is CASSPGTEGLGPYGYTF. The CDR3 nucleotides read TGTGCCAGCAGCCCAGGGACAGAGGGGCTCGGTCCCTATGGCTACACCTTC.

The V and J genes are TRBV6-5 and TRBJ1-1; 9 positions match TRBD1. CDR1 and CDR2 from the germline V gene are MNHEY and SVGAGI. V was clipped by 0 bases and J by 6 bases; unmatched bases: 2. The CDR3 is 14 amino acids. The DNA of the CDR3 is TGTGCCAGCAGTTACTCACAGGGGGCTGCTGAAGCTTTCTTT. Amino acids: CASSYSQGAAEAFF.

The V gene is TRBV29-1, the J gene TRBJ2-7; TRBD2 matches at 14 bases. Germline V gene sequence: CDR1 SQVTM, CDR2 ANQGSEA. V shed 2 bases, J shed 8 bases, and the junction held 11 bases outside the gene matches. There are 16 residues in the CDR3. CDR3 amino acids: CSVESQFGLAGGQQYF. Written as DNA, the CDR3 is TGCAGCGTTGAAAGTCAGTTCGGACTAGCGGGAGGACAGCAGTACTTC.

The chain is built from TRBV5-6 and TRBJ1-2; 10 bases are a match to TRBD1. Germline V CDR1 and CDR2: SGHDT, YYEEEE. The trim removed 3 bases at V and 8 bases at J, leaving 7 bases unmatched. The CDR3 spans 14 residues. The CDR3 is CASSYVGTGVGYTF. Written as DNA, the CDR3 is TGTGCCAGCAGCTATGTAGGGACAGGGGTCGGCTACACCTTC.

This clone was detected only once. The chain carries TRBV28 and TRBJ2-7, with TRBD2 as a possible D gene (6 bases). Trimming pared 7 bases from V and 1 base from J, leaving 14 bases between. This CDR3 is built from 14 residues. The germline V gene encodes CDR1 MDHEN and CDR2 SYDVKM. CDR3 residues: CASTKGGVSYEQYF. The CDR3 DNA reads as TGTGCCAGCACCAAAGGAGGGGTATCCTACGAGCAGTACTTC.

The rearrangement uses TRBV9 and TRBJ2-7, with 9 nucleotides matching TRBD1. The germline V gene has CDR1 SGDLS and CDR2 YYNGEE. The CDR3 is 14 amino acids. J lost 3 bases, V lost 3 bases, and 4 bases had no gene match. In DNA form, the CDR3 reads TGTGCCAGCAGCGGGGGACAGGGTGACTACGAGCAGTACTTC. Translation: CASSGGQGDYEQYF.

This clone was observed at least ten times. This chain uses TRBV7-3 with TRBJ2-7, with D possibly TRBD2 on 7 matching bases. The CDR3 length is 14 residues. The germline CDR1 and CDR2 sequences are SGHTA and FQGTGA. The germline V and J ends were trimmed by 2 bases and 7 bases, with 15 bases remaining between them. CDR3 sequence reads: CASSLGGGVGEQYF. DNA of the CDR3: TGTGCCAGCAGCTTAGGAGGGGGGGTTGGGGAGCAGTACTTC.

This clone was observed a few times. The V call is TRBV5-1, the J call TRBJ2-3; D perhaps matches TRBD2 (6 bases). Germline assignment: CDR1 SGHRS and CDR2 YFSETQ. The CDR3 contains 16 residues. Trimming left V 4 bases short and J 4 bases short, with 19 bases between. CDR3 loop: CASSPGTFSSADTQYF. CDR3 DNA sequence: TGCGCCAGCAGCCCTGGGACTTTCTCTAGCGCAGATACGCAGTATTTT.

This chain connects TRBV11-3 to TRBJ2-3, with D possibly being TRBD1 (6 bases). The CDR3 runs 14 residues. Germline CDR1 reads SGHNT; CDR2 reads YENEEA. The V end lost 2 bases, the J end lost 3 bases, and 9 bases lay between the germline ends. The CDR3: CASSLHRDTDTQYF. CDR3 bases: TGTGCCAGCAGCTTACACAGGGATACAGATACGCAGTATTTT.

The chain couples TRBV2 to TRBJ2-1, with 12 bases lining up with TRBD2. V trimming: 4 bases; J trimming: 5 bases; junction bases outside the gene matches: 6. CDR3 length: 16 residues. Germline V gene sequence: CDR1 SNHLY, CDR2 FYNNEI. CDR3 protein: CASSVLAGGSDNEQFF. The CDR3 DNA is TGTGCCAGCAGTGTCCTAGCGGGAGGGTCAGACAATGAGCAGTTCTTC.

The chain carries TRBV25-1 and TRBJ2-1; D is unresolved. Germline lookup yields CDR1 MGHDK and CDR2 SYGVNS. The V and J ends lost 3 bases and 3 bases respectively, with 18 bases between them. CDR3 length equals 17 residues. Here the CDR3 reads CASSDSVRRILYNEQFF. CDR3 bases: TGTGCCAGCAGTGATTCGGTGAGGCGGATCCTCTACAATGAGCAGTTCTTC.

On this clone: Distinct nucleotide sequences in the sample also encode this CDR3. The CDR3 region is CASSYAGINQPQHF. The CDR3 coding sequence is TGTGCCAGCAGTTACGCAGGGATCAATCAGCCCCAGCATTTT. V gene TRBV6-5 combines with J gene TRBJ1-5, with TRBD1 as a possible D gene (5 bases). V dropped 2 bases and J dropped 3 bases, with 8 bases sitting between them. CDR3 length equals 14 residues. CDR1 MNHEY and CDR2 SVGAGI come from the germline V gene.

The rearrangement joins TRBV5-4 to TRBJ1-3; D remains unclear. V lost 4 bases, J lost 0 bases, and 17 bases lay in between. The germline gives CDR1 SGHNT, CDR2 YYREEE (reference sequence). The CDR3 loop spans 17 amino acids. In DNA, the CDR3 is TGTGCCAGCAGCCAACCACACTCATCTAGCTCTGGAAACACCATATATTTT. Translated, it gives CASSQPHSSSSGNTIYF.

The J gene is TRBJ1-1, the V gene TRBV7-2; 7 bases map to TRBD1. The J segment lost 11 bases and the V segment lost 5 bases, leaving 11 bases of the junction unmatched. This CDR3 region has 13 residues. The germline V gene has CDR1 SGHTA and CDR2 FQGNSA. The CDR3 DNA follows: TGTGCCAGCAGCCCTCGGGACAGATCTGGGGCTTTCTTT. Translation gives CASSPRDRSGAFF. The variable domain in full, completed from reference TRBV7-2 and TRBJ1-1, reads GAGVSQSPSNKVTEKGKDVELRCDPISGHTALYWYRQSLGQGLEFLIYFQGNSAPDKSGLPSDRFSAERTGGSVSTLTIQRTQQEDSAVYLCASSPRDRSGAFFGQGTRLTVV.

The CDR3 is CARSRDKMNTEAFF. The CDR3 DNA is TGTGCCAGAAGCCGGGACAAGATGAACACTGAAGCTTTCTTT. The chain couples TRBV5-3 to TRBJ1-1; the D gene is possibly TRBD1 (6 bases). TRBV5-3 is an ORF, with its function uncertain. The CDR3 has 14 amino acids. The ends were cut back, 4 bases at V and 0 bases at J, with 10 bases in the middle.

This clone was found once. CDR3: CASSPPGANEQFF. The CDR3 coding sequence is TGTGCCAGCAGTCCGCCAGGGGCCAATGAGCAGTTCTTC. This chain uses TRBV28 with TRBJ2-1; TRBD1 might be the D (6 bases). This CDR3 has 13 amino acids. The germline gives CDR1 MDHEN, CDR2 SYDVKM. The V end was cut by 5 bases, the J end by 6 bases, with 11 bases between.

The chain carries TRBV6-5 and TRBJ1-6; 10 nucleotides align to TRBD1. The V and J ends lost 5 bases and 7 bases, in that order; junction bases with no gene match: 5. Per the germline V gene, CDR1 is MNHEY and CDR2 is SVGAGI. This CDR3 contains 15 residues. CDR3 sequence (DNA): TGTGCCAGCAGTACGCGGACAGGGGGGAATTCACCCCTCCACTTT. It encodes CASSTRTGGNSPLHF.

The rearrangement uses TRBV19 and TRBJ2-7; 7 bases are shared with TRBD1. With V trimmed by 3 bases and J by 6 bases, 5 bases remained unmatched. The CDR3 loop spans 13 amino acids. The V gene's germline CDR1 is LNHDA and CDR2 SQIVND (reference sequence). The CDR3 DNA is TGTGCCAGTAGTATCAAGACAGGGCTCGAGCAGTACTTC. It yields the protein CASSIKTGLEQYF.

V usage is TRBV7-8 and J usage is TRBJ2-7, with D hard to call. Per the germline V gene, CDR1 is SGHVS and CDR2 is FQNEAQ. Trimming cost V 5 bases and J 3 bases, with 5 bases left between them. CDR3 size: 11 residues. The DNA of the CDR3 is TGTGCCAGCAGCCCTAGCTACGAGCAGTACTTC. Amino acid sequence: CASSPSYEQYF. The whole variable domain, remainder taken from reference TRBV7-8 and TRBJ2-7, is GAGVSQSPRYKVAKRGQDVALRCDPISGHVSLFWYQQALGQGPEFLTYFQNEAQLDKSGLPSDRFFAERPEGSVSTLKIQRTQQEDSAVYLCASSPSYEQYFGPGTRLTVT.

This chain joins TRBV9 and TRBJ2-1, with D perhaps TRBD1 (5 bases). This CDR3 has 13 residues. The germline gives CDR1 SGDLS, CDR2 YYNGEE. Trimming cost V 0 bases and J 4 bases, with 5 bases left between them. This chain's CDR3 is CASSVEGYNEQFF. The CDR3 nucleotides read TGTGCCAGCAGCGTAGAGGGGTACAATGAGCAGTTCTTC.

This clone was counted between two and nine times. This chain uses TRBV7-7 with TRBJ2-7, with 8 nucleotides matching TRBD1. Germline loops: CDR1 SSHAT, CDR2 FNYEAQ (reference sequence). The CDR3 totals 13 residues. The ends lost 4 bases at V and 7 bases at J; junction bases unmatched: 6. The CDR3 nucleotides read TGTGCCAGCAGCTACGGACAGGGCTTAGAGCAGTACTTC. This gives the protein CASSYGQGLEQYF.

The rearrangement uses TRBV5-6 and TRBJ1-5; perhaps TRBD1 as D (5 bases). V shed 2 bases and J shed 2 bases, with 8 bases lying between them. CDR1 and CDR2 (germline): SGHDT, YYEEEE. The CDR3 extends over 14 amino acids. CDR3 DNA sequence: TGTGCCAGCAGCTTACAGGACCGCAATCAGCCCCAGCATTTT. Residues: CASSLQDRNQPQHF.